The 25 T cell receptor beta chains listed next were all sequenced from one sample in a study of CD8 T cells in Susac syndrome. Reverse transcription of about 0.5 to 1 ug RNA used random hexamers. Each CDR3 protein gets one entry after TCRdb re-called the immunoSEQ multiplex PCR reads with MiXCR. This sample yields roughly 130,000 distinct CDR3 sequences, of which about 95% are seen a single time; over 0.1% belongs to the top ten. Sequenced sample: CD4+ T cells from PBMCs. The receptor set was obtained from a human donor with multiple sclerosis.

The chain carries TRBV6-5 and TRBJ2-7; D ambiguous. V was cut by 1 base and J by 3 bases, with 13 bases left in between. Germline CDR1 reads MNHEY; CDR2 reads SVGAGI. This CDR3 contains 15 residues. CDR3 region: CASSYFGVVLYEQYF. The CDR3 coding sequence is TGTGCCAGCAGTTACTTTGGGGTAGTCCTCTACGAGCAGTACTTC.

V usage is TRBV29-1 and J usage is TRBJ1-5, with a weak D call TRBD1 (5 bases). The V and J ends lost 6 bases and 0 bases respectively, with 15 bases between them. Germline-derived CDR1 and CDR2 are SQVTM and ANQGSEA. The CDR3 sequence is 15 residues long. The CDR3 is CSVRTTGYSNQPQHF. The CDR3 DNA reads TGCAGCGTCCGAACCACAGGTTATAGCAATCAGCCCCAGCATTTT. Full variable domain (remainder filled in from reference TRBV29-1 and TRBJ1-5): SAVISQKPSRDICQRGTSLTIQCQVDSQVTMMFWYRQQPGQSLTLIATANQGSEATYESGFVIDKFPISRPNLTFSTLTVSNMSPEDSSIYLCSVRTTGYSNQPQHFGDGTRLSIL.

The chain couples TRBV7-9 to TRBJ1-5; TRBD1 is a possible D gene (6 bases). Germline V CDR1 and CDR2: SEHNR, FQNEAQ (reference sequence). Trimming left V 5 bases short and J 7 bases short, with 12 bases between. CDR3 length: 13 amino acids. The CDR3 DNA follows: TGTGCCAGCAGCCCCACAGGGCAACAGCCCCAGCATTTT. Protein product: CASSPTGQQPQHF.

This clonotype was seen more than once but under ten times. V gene TRBV4-1 combines with J gene TRBJ1-1; D not resolved. CDR1 and CDR2 (germline): MGHRA, YSYEKL. V was cut by 3 bases and J by 5 bases, with 10 bases left in between. This CDR3 is 13 amino acids long. CDR3 DNA: TGCGCCAGCAGCCAGCCGGGAGGGACTGAAGCTTTCTTT. Translated: CASSQPGGTEAFF.

V usage is TRBV6-5 and J usage is TRBJ2-1; D is possibly TRBD1 or TRBD2 (5 bases each). The CDR3 has 16 amino acids. V lost 1 base and J 0 bases, leaving 10 bases between the germline ends. Germline V gene sequence: CDR1 MNHEY, CDR2 SVGAGI. The CDR3 DNA sequence: TGTGCCAGCAGTTACTGGGACGGCAGCTCCTACAATGAGCAGTTCTTC. It specifies CASSYWDGSSYNEQFF.

The chain uses TRBV24-1 and TRBJ1-2; 7 bases match TRBD1. With 4 bases clipped from V and 7 bases from J, the junction kept 5 bases outside the gene matches. CDR1 is KGHDR and CDR2 is SFDVKD in the germline V gene. This CDR3 comprises 13 residues. The CDR3 sequence is CATSETGEGGYTF. The CDR3 DNA sequence: TGTGCCACCAGTGAAACAGGGGAGGGTGGCTACACCTTC.

V gene TRBV5-1 combines with J gene TRBJ2-4; D possibly matches TRBD1 or TRBD2 (5 bases each). Germline assignment: CDR1 SGHRS and CDR2 YFSETQ. V was cut by 5 bases and J by 0 bases, with 12 bases left in between. The CDR3 has 15 residues. CDR3 protein: CASRYEGKAKNIQYF. CDR3 DNA sequence: TGCGCCAGCAGATACGAGGGGAAAGCCAAAAACATTCAGTACTTC.

This clonotype was recorded only once. This chain connects TRBV18 to TRBJ2-2; D gene ambiguous. The V end was cut by 1 base, the J end by 6 bases, with 12 bases between. The CDR3 runs to 15 residues. Germline V gives CDR1 KGHSH, CDR2 LQKENI. The DNA of the CDR3 is TGTGCCAGCTCACCACGGGGTGGCATCGCCGGGGAGCTGTTTTTT. Translating gives CASSPRGGIAGELFF.

This clonotype was recorded once. The chain uses TRBV28 and TRBJ1-1, with a weak D call TRBD1 (5 bases). Germline V gene sequence: CDR1 MDHEN, CDR2 SYDVKM. V was clipped by 3 bases and J by 1 base, with 12 bases between them. The CDR3 is 15 residues long. The CDR3 sequence: CASSFLNRRNTEAFF. The CDR3 DNA is TGTGCCAGCAGTTTTCTGAACAGGAGGAACACTGAAGCTTTCTTT.

V usage is TRBV15 and J usage is TRBJ2-1, with D maybe TRBD2 (5 bases). Germline CDR1 and CDR2: LNHNV and YYDKDF (reference sequence). CDR3 length: 14 residues. Trimming removed 1 base at V and 9 bases at J, with 13 bases between. The CDR3: CATSRGPTAGEQFF. CDR3 bases: TGTGCCACCAGCAGAGGCCCAACCGCGGGTGAGCAGTTCTTC.

The V gene is TRBV19, the J gene TRBJ2-5; D is possibly TRBD1 (6 bases). This CDR3 is built from 15 residues. The V end lost 3 bases, the J end lost 0 bases, and 11 bases lay between the germline ends. Looked up from germline, CDR1 is LNHDA and CDR2 is SQIVND (reference sequence). The CDR3 DNA is TGTGCCAGTAGTATCGACAGGATGTACCAAGAGACCCAGTACTTC. Translating it yields CASSIDRMYQETQYF.

The genes are TRBV7-2 and TRBJ2-7, with TRBD1 matching 9 bases. Germline V gives CDR1 SGHTA, CDR2 FQGNSA. The CDR3 loop spans 12 amino acids. The J segment lost 6 bases and the V segment lost 7 bases, leaving 4 bases of the junction unmatched. Here the CDR3 DNA reads TGTGCCAGCACCCCGGACAGGGGCGAGCAGTACTTC. Translation gives CASTPDRGEQYF.

The chain carries TRBV2 and TRBJ1-6; D remains unclear. Germline CDR1 reads SNHLY; CDR2 reads FYNNEI. V lost 8 bases and J 5 bases, leaving 7 bases between the germline ends. The CDR3 is made up of 12 amino acids. For the CDR3, the DNA is TGTGCCAGCCGGGCACATAATTCACCCCTCCACTTT. This codes for CASRAHNSPLHF.

In this sample, this clonotype turned up once. V is TRBV6-5 and J is TRBJ1-1, with 8 bases fitting TRBD1. The CDR3 has 15 amino acids. Germline V gene sequence: CDR1 MNHEY, CDR2 SVGAGI. Trimming cost V 4 bases and J 3 bases; bases outside gene matches: 7. The CDR3 coding sequence is TGTGCCAGCAGTTCACAGGGGGTCGGCGACACTGAAGCTTTCTTT. Translated: CASSSQGVGDTEAFF.

V usage is TRBV27 and J usage is TRBJ1-2; 7 positions agree with TRBD1. The CDR3 is 13 residues long. With 3 bases clipped from V and 11 bases from J, the junction kept 9 bases outside the gene matches. Germline loops: CDR1 MNHEY, CDR2 SMNVEV (reference sequence). The CDR3 protein is CASSFARAGGYTF. CDR3 in DNA: TGTGCCAGCAGTTTCGCCCGGGCAGGGGGTTACACCTTC.

This chain joins TRBV20-1 and TRBJ2-7; TRBD2 aligns across 16 bases. Germline CDR1 reads DFQATT; CDR2 reads SNEGSKA (reference sequence). The CDR3 totals 16 residues. After removal of 3 bases from V and 7 bases from J, the junction contained 9 bases not matched to a gene. The CDR3 here is CSASSPGTSGRGEQYF. CDR3 coding DNA: TGCAGTGCTAGCTCCCCCGGGACTAGCGGGAGGGGAGAGCAGTACTTC.

This chain connects TRBV2 to TRBJ2-5; 11 bases are a match to TRBD2. J was trimmed by 5 bases and V by 3 bases; bases with no gene match: 8. The CDR3 consists of 16 residues. Germline lookup yields CDR1 SNHLY and CDR2 FYNNEI. CDR3 nucleotide sequence: TGTGCCAGCAGTGAGGAACTAGCGGGGGAGCGGGAGACCCAGTACTTC. Residues: CASSEELAGERETQYF.

The CDR3: CATSDSTEAFF. Written as DNA, the CDR3 is TGTGCCACCAGTGATTCGACTGAAGCTTTCTTT. The chain links TRBV24-1 to TRBJ1-1; no reliable D call. CDR3 length: 11 residues. Deletions cut 2 bases from V and 5 bases from J, with 2 bases between. Germline V gene sequence: CDR1 KGHDR, CDR2 SFDVKD.

This clonotype was seen a handful of times. This chain links TRBV19 with TRBJ2-4; the D is unclear. V shed 4 bases and J shed 6 bases, with 4 bases lying between them. This CDR3 is built from 11 residues. Germline assignment: CDR1 LNHDA and CDR2 SQIVND (reference sequence). The CDR3 sequence: CASSRGNIQYF. The DNA for the CDR3 is TGTGCCAGTAGTAGGGGAAACATTCAGTACTTC.

The chain couples TRBV29-1 to TRBJ1-2, with 9 bases aligning to TRBD1. Germline CDR1 and CDR2: SQVTM and ANQGSEA. V dropped 4 bases and J dropped 4; count of bases not matched to a gene: 4. CDR3 length equals 13 residues. The CDR3 sequence: CSVGTGAAYGYTF. Here the CDR3 DNA reads TGCAGCGTTGGGACAGGGGCGGCCTATGGCTACACCTTC.

The chain recombines TRBV9 with TRBJ1-6, with D perhaps TRBD1 (5 bases). V lost 6 bases to trimming and J lost 7 bases, with 17 bases between them. The CDR3 extends over 15 amino acids. Germline CDR1 is SGDLS and CDR2 is YYNGEE. The DNA of the CDR3 is TGTGCCAGCACATCCGAGGGGTCACCAAATTCACCCCTCCACTTT. Protein: CASTSEGSPNSPLHF.

The chain is built from TRBV10-3 and TRBJ2-1; D might be TRBD1 (6 bases). The CDR3 runs 12 residues. V lost 11 bases to trimming and J lost 0 bases, with 8 bases between them. Germline V CDR1 and CDR2: ENHRY, SYGVKD. As DNA, the CDR3 is TGTGCCCCGACAGGCTCCTACAATGAGCAGTTCTTC. This gives the protein CAPTGSYNEQFF.

This chain connects TRBV3-1 to TRBJ1-1; 9 positions match TRBD1. The CDR3 is made up of 14 amino acids. Trimming removed 0 bases from V and 10 bases from J; junction bases left unmatched: 6. CDR1 is LGHDT and CDR2 is YNNKEL in the germline V gene (reference sequence). CDR3 sequence reads: CASSQDPGQGGAFF. The CDR3 DNA sequence: TGTGCCAGCAGCCAAGATCCGGGACAGGGTGGAGCTTTCTTT.

This chain joins TRBV7-9 and TRBJ2-5; 9 nucleotides align to TRBD2. From germline, CDR1 is SEHNR and CDR2 FQNEAQ (reference sequence). With 5 bases clipped from V and 7 bases from J, the junction kept 17 bases outside the gene matches. The CDR3 runs to 17 residues. The CDR3 DNA follows: TGTGCCAGCAGCGGAAGCAGACTAGCGGCCTGGGAGGGGACCCAGTACTTC. Translation gives CASSGSRLAAWEGTQYF.

The CDR3 spells CASSFRGSGANVLTF. The CDR3 DNA sequence: TGTGCCAGCAGTTTTCGGGGCTCTGGGGCCAACGTCCTGACTTTC. This chain connects TRBV12-3 or TRBV12-4 to TRBJ2-6, with a possible D match to TRBD2 (5 bases). The CDR3 has 15 residues. Trimming left V 3 bases short and J 0 bases short, with 6 bases between.